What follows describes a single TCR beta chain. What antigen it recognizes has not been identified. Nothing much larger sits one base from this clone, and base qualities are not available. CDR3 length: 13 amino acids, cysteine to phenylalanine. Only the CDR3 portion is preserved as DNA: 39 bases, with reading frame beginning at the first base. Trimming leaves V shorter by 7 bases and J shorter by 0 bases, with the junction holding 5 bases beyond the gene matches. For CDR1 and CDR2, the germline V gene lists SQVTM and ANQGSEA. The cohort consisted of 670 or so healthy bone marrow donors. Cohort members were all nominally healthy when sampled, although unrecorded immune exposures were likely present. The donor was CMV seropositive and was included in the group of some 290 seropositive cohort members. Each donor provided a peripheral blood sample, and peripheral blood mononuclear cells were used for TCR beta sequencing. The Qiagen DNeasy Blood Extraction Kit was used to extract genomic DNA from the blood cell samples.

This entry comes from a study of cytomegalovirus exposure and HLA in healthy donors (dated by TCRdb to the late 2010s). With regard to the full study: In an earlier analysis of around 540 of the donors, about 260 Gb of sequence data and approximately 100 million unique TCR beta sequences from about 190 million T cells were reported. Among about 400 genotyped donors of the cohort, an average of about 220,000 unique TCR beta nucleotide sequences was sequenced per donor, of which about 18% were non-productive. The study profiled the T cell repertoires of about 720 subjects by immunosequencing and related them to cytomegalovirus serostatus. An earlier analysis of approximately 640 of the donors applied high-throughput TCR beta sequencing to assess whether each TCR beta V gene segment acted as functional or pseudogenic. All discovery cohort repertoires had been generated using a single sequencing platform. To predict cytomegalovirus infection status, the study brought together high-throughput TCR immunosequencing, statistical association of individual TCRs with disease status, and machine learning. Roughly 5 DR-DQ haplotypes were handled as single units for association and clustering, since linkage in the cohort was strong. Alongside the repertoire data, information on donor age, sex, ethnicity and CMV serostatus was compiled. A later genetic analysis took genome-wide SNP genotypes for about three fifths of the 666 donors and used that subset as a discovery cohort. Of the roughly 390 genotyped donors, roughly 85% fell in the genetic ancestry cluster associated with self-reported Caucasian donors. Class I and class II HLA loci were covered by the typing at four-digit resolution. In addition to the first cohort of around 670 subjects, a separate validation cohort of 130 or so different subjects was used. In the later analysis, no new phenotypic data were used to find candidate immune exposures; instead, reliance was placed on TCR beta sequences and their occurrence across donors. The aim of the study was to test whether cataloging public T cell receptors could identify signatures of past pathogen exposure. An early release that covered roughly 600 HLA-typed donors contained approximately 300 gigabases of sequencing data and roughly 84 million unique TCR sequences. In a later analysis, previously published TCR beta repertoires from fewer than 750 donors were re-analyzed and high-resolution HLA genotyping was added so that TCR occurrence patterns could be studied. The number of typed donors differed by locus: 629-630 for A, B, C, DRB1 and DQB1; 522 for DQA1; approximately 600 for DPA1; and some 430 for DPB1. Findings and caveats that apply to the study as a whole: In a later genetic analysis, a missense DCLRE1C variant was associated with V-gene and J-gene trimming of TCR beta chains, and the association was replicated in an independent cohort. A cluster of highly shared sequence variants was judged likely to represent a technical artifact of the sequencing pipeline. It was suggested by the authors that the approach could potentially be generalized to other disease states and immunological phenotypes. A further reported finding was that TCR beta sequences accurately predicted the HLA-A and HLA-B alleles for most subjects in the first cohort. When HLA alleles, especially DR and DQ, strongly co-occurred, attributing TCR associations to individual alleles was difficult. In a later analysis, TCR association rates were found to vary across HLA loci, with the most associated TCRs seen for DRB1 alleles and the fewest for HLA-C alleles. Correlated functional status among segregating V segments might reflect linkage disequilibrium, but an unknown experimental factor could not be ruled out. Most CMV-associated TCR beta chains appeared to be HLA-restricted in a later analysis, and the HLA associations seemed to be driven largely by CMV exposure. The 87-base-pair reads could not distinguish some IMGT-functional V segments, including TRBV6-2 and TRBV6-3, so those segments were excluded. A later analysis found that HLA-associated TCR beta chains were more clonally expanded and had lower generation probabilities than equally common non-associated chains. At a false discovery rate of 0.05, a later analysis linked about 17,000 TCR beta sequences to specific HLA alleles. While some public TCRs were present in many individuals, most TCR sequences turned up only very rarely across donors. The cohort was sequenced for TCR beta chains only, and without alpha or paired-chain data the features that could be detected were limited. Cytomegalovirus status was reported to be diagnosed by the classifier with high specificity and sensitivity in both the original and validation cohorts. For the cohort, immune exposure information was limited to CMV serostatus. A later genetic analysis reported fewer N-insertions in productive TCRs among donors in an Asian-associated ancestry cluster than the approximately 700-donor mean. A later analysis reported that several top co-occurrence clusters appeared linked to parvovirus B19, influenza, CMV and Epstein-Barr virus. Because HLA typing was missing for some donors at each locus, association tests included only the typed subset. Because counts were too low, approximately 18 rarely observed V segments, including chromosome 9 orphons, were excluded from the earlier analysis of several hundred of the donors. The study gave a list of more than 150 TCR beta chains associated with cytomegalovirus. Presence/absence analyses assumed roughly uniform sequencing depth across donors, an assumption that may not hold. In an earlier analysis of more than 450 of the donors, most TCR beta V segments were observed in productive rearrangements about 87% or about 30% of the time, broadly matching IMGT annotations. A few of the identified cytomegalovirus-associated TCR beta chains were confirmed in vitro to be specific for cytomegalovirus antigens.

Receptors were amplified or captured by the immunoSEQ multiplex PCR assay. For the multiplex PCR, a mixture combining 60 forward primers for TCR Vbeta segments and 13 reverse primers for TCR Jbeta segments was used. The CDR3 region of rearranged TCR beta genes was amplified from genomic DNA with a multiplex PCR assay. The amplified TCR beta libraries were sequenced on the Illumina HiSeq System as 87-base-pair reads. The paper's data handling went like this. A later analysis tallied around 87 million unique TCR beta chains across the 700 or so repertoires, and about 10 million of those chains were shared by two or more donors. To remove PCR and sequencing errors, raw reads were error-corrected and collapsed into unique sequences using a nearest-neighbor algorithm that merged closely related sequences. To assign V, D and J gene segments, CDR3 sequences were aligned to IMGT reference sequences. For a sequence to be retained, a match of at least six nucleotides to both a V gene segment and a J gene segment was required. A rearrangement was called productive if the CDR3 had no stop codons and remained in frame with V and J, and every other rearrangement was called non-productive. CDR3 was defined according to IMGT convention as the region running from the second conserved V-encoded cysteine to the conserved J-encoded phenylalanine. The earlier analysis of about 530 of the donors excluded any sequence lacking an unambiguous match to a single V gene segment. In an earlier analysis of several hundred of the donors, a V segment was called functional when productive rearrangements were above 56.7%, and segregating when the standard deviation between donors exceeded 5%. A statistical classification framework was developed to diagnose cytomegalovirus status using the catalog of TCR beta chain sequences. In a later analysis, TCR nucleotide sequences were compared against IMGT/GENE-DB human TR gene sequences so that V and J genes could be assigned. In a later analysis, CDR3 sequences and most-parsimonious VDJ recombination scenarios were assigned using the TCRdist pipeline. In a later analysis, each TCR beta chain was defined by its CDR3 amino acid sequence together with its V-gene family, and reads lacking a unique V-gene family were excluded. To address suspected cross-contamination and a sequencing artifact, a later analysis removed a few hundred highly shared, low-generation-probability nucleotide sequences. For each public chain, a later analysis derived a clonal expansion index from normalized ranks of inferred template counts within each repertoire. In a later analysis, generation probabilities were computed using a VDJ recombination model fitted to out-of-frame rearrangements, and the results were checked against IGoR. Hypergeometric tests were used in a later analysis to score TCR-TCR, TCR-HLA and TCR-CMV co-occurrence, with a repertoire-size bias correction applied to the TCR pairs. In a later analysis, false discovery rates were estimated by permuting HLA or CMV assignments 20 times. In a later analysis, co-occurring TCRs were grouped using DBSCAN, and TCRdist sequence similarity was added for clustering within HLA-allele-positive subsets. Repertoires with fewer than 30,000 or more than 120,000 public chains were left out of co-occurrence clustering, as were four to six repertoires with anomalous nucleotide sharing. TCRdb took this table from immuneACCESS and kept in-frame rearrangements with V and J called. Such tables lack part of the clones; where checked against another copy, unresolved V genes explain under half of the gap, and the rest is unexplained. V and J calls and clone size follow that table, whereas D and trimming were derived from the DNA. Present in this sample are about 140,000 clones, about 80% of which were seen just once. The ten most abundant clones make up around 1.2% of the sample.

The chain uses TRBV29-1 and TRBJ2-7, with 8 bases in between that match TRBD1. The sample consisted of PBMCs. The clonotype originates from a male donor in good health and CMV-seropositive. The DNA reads TGCAGCGCCAGGGGGCGCCCCTCCTACGAGCAGTACTTC. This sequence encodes CSARGRPSYEQYF.